A single sample is the source of the 31 T cell receptor beta chains below, sequenced in a study of blood T cell repertoires in COVID-19. Clones were read by immunoSEQ multiplex PCR, and TCRdb kept only the in-frame ones, dropping some. The sample includes 170,000 or so clones, 83% seen only once; the top ten take 6% to 8.5%. Sequenced material: peripheral blood. The receptors shown here come from a woman in her seventies with COVID-19, enrolled during active disease.

This sequence joins TRBV18 and TRBJ1-5; D call uncertain. V lost 3 bases to trimming and J lost 8 bases, with 17 bases between them. There are 15 residues in the CDR3. Germline CDR1 is KGHSH and CDR2 is LQKENI. The CDR3 nucleotides read TGTGCCAGCTCACCGATACGCGGGTTAGGAGAGCCCCAGCATTTT. This translates into CASSPIRGLGEPQHF. The full variable domain, with the rest looked up from reference TRBV18 and TRBJ1-5, is NAGVMQNPRHLVRRRGQEARLRCSPMKGHSHVYWYRQLPEEGLKFMVYLQKENIIDESGMPKERFSAEFPKEGPSILRIQQVVRGDSAAYFCASSPIRGLGEPQHFGDGTRLSIL.

V gene TRBV5-1 combines with J gene TRBJ2-7, with 8 bases that match TRBD2. Germline CDR1 and CDR2: SGHRS and YFSETQ. CDR3 length: 14 residues. V gave up 4 bases and J gave up 5 bases; unmatched junction bases: 8. The CDR3 protein is CASSHLTSANEQYF. CDR3 sequence (DNA): TGCGCCAGCAGCCATCTGACTAGCGCCAACGAGCAGTACTTC.

The V and J genes are TRBV29-1 and TRBJ1-5, with 9 bases aligning to TRBD1. The CDR3 contains 13 residues. Germline CDR1 is SQVTM and CDR2 is ANQGSEA. V shed 1 base and J 15 bases; nucleotides not matched to a gene: 10. The CDR3 DNA is TGCAGCGTTGAAGGGACACCGGGACAGGGTTTGCATTTT. It encodes CSVEGTPGQGLHF.

The chain is built from TRBV7-3 and TRBJ2-3, with D perhaps matching TRBD1 (5 bases). The CDR3 contains 14 residues. Germline V gives CDR1 SGHTA, CDR2 FQGTGA. Trimming took 7 bases from V and 2 from J, leaving 13 bases between them. The CDR3 DNA reads TGTGCCAGCAATAACTGGGGCCCCACAGATACGCAGTATTTT. Its translation is CASNNWGPTDTQYF. Complete variable domain (other parts from reference TRBV7-3 and TRBJ2-3): GAGVSQTPSNKVTEKGKYVELRCDPISGHTALYWYRQSLGQGPEFLIYFQGTGAADDSGLPNDRFFAVRPEGSVSTLKIQRTERGDSAVYLCASNNWGPTDTQYFGPGTRLTVL.

V gene TRBV7-6 combines with J gene TRBJ2-1; 9 nucleotides agree with TRBD1. The length of the CDR3 is 15 residues. Looked up from germline, CDR1 is SGHVS and CDR2 is FNYEAQ. V trimming: 3 bases; J trimming: 3 bases; junction bases outside the gene matches: 3. CDR3 in amino acids: CASSFSGQGYNEQFF. As DNA, the CDR3 is TGTGCCAGCAGCTTCTCGGGACAGGGCTACAATGAGCAGTTCTTC.

The chain combines TRBV5-6 with TRBJ2-1, with 7 bases aligning to TRBD2. This CDR3 has 15 amino acids. J lost 6 bases, V lost 3 bases, and 9 bases had no gene match. From germline, CDR1 is SGHDT and CDR2 YYEEEE. CDR3 sequence (DNA): TGTGCCAGCAGCTCGCGGGGGATTATGGTCAATGAGCAGTTCTTC. Protein: CASSSRGIMVNEQFF.

The genes are TRBV18 and TRBJ2-5, with 8 bases fitting TRBD2. The CDR3 covers 16 residues. Germline CDR1 reads KGHSH; CDR2 reads LQKENI. Trimming cost V 1 base and J 5 bases; bases outside gene matches: 9. CDR3 in DNA: TGTGCCAGCTCACCACTAGCGGGACGGGAGATGGAGACCCAGTACTTC. This sequence encodes CASSPLAGREMETQYF.

This clone showed up just a few times. The chain combines TRBV24-1 with TRBJ1-5, with 8 bases aligning to TRBD1. The CDR3 has 15 residues. V gave up 4 bases and J gave up 6 bases; unmatched junction bases: 7. Germline CDR1 KGHDR, CDR2 SFDVKD. DNA of the CDR3: TGTGCCACCAGTGACCCCGGACAGGGAGGTCAGCCCCAGCATTTT. This encodes CATSDPGQGGQPQHF.

This chain uses TRBV5-1 with TRBJ2-7, with 7 nucleotides matching TRBD2. CDR3 length: 14 amino acids. CDR1 SGHRS and CDR2 YFSETQ come from the germline V gene. Unmatched junction bases numbered 6, after V lost 5 bases and J lost 1 base. The CDR3 loop reads CASSSPGGSYEQYF. The CDR3, as DNA: TGCGCCAGCAGTTCTCCGGGGGGTTCCTACGAGCAGTACTTC.

The chain is built from TRBV28 and TRBJ1-2; 7 positions match TRBD1. Germline V gene data show CDR1 as MDHEN and CDR2 as SYDVKM. The V gene end was trimmed by 6 bases and the J gene end by 8 bases; junction bases not matched to a gene: 9. There are 13 residues in the CDR3. In DNA form, the CDR3 reads TGTGCCAGCAGGCGACAGGGCGAATGGGGCTACACCTTC. This gives the protein CASRRQGEWGYTF.

CDR3 amino acids: CASSMSGLAGEFVNHEQFF. The DNA for the CDR3 is TGTGCCAGTAGTATGTCTGGACTAGCGGGAGAGTTTGTCAACCATGAGCAGTTCTTC. The gene calls are TRBV19 and TRBJ2-1; 13 nucleotides line up with TRBD2. Germline-derived CDR1 and CDR2 are LNHDA and SQIVND (reference sequence). J lost 8 bases, V lost 3 bases, and 16 bases had no gene match. CDR3 size: 19 residues.

In this sample, this clone turned up many times. The chain links TRBV27 to TRBJ1-4; 7 positions match TRBD1. Germline V lookup: CDR1 MNHEY, CDR2 SMNVEV (reference sequence). The V gene end was trimmed by 10 bases and the J gene end by 5 bases; junction bases not matched to a gene: 7. This CDR3 contains 13 residues. The CDR3 region is CATSDRWNEKLFF. The CDR3 DNA sequence: TGTGCCACTTCGGACAGGTGGAATGAAAAACTGTTTTTT.

The chain recombines TRBV11-2 with TRBJ2-5, with TRBD1 matching 9 bases. The ends lost 8 bases at V and 5 bases at J; junction bases unmatched: 6. The CDR3 covers 13 residues. Looked up from germline, CDR1 is SGHAT and CDR2 is FQNNGV. Here the CDR3 reads CASGGTGYETQYF. CDR3 nucleotides: TGTGCCAGCGGAGGGACAGGGTACGAGACCCAGTACTTC.

V gene TRBV29-1 combines with J gene TRBJ2-1, with a tentative D call TRBD2 (6 bases). The germline V gene encodes CDR1 SQVTM and CDR2 ANQGSEA. The CDR3 consists of 15 residues. V lost 1 base and J 7 bases, leaving 17 bases between the germline ends. CDR3 sequence: CSVEGGAVEGNEQFF. The DNA for the CDR3 is TGCAGCGTTGAAGGTGGAGCAGTGGAGGGAAATGAGCAGTTCTTC.

The V and J genes are TRBV28 and TRBJ2-5; TRBD2 aligns across 7 bases. The CDR3 consists of 14 residues. Trimming removed 2 bases from V and 5 bases from J; junction bases left unmatched: 5. Germline V gene data show CDR1 as MDHEN and CDR2 as SYDVKM. For the CDR3, the DNA is TGTGCCAGCAGTTTAGCGGGAGTCCGGGAGACCCAGTACTTC. Protein sequence: CASSLAGVRETQYF.

V and J are TRBV24-1 and TRBJ1-5; 7 bases match TRBD1. The J segment lost 6 bases and the V segment lost 6 bases, leaving 7 bases of the junction unmatched. This CDR3 comprises 14 residues. Germline loops: CDR1 KGHDR, CDR2 SFDVKD. The CDR3 DNA reads TGTGCCACCAGTCCCAGAGGGGGCGGTCAGCCCCAGCATTTT. Amino acids: CATSPRGGGQPQHF.

This chain joins TRBV12-3 or TRBV12-4 and TRBJ1-2, with D hard to call. The CDR3 loop spans 12 amino acids. V gave up 6 bases and J gave up 5 bases, with 10 bases separating them. The CDR3 nucleotides read TGTGCCAGCAGCCAGGTTCTTTATGGCTACACCTTC. Protein: CASSQVLYGYTF.

This sequence joins TRBV5-1 and TRBJ1-2; 8 positions match TRBD1. Germline V gene lookup returns CDR1 SGHRS and CDR2 YFSETQ. V shed 0 bases and J 3 bases; nucleotides not matched to a gene: 7. This CDR3 is built from 16 residues. CDR3: CASSLEVNRGDYGYTF. In DNA form, the CDR3 reads TGCGCCAGCAGCTTGGAAGTAAACAGGGGGGACTATGGCTACACCTTC.

The chain uses TRBV7-9 and TRBJ2-7; TRBD2 aligns across 10 bases. Losses at the gene ends were 1 base for V and 3 bases for J; bases not matched to a gene: 3. The CDR3 sequence is 15 residues long. Germline V gene data show CDR1 as SEHNR and CDR2 as FQNEAQ (reference sequence). CDR3 in amino acids: CASSLGLAGVYEQYF. CDR3 DNA sequence: TGTGCCAGCAGCTTAGGACTAGCGGGTGTCTACGAGCAGTACTTC.

This chain uses TRBV30 with TRBJ1-2; 7 bases fit TRBD1. Per the germline V gene, CDR1 is GTSNPN and CDR2 is SVGIG (reference sequence). Trimming at V came to 4 bases and at J to 3 bases, leaving 8 bases not matched to a gene. The CDR3 loop spans 14 amino acids. CDR3 sequence reads: CAWTATGIHYGYTF. The CDR3 coding sequence is TGTGCCTGGACCGCGACAGGGATCCACTATGGCTACACCTTC.

This chain joins TRBV20-1 and TRBJ2-1; 13 bases align to TRBD2. V gave up 3 bases and J gave up 4 bases; unmatched junction bases: 21. The germline gives CDR1 DFQATT, CDR2 SNEGSKA (reference sequence). The length of the CDR3 is 21 residues. Written as DNA, the CDR3 is TGCAGTGCTAGTGTAGACAGGGCCACTACTAGCGGGGGGGGATTTTACAATGAGCAGTTCTTC. Its translation: CSASVDRATTSGGGFYNEQFF.

The chain recombines TRBV11-2 with TRBJ2-7; D perhaps matches TRBD2 (6 bases). V was shortened by 1 base and J by 2 bases, with 12 bases between the two germline ends. CDR3 size: 15 residues. The germline V gene has CDR1 SGHAT and CDR2 FQNNGV. CDR3 loop: CASSLVGGITYEQYF. The DNA for the CDR3 is TGTGCCAGCAGCTTAGTTGGAGGGATCACCTACGAGCAGTACTTC.

The V gene is TRBV7-8, the J gene TRBJ1-1, with a weak D call TRBD1 (5 bases). The CDR3 is made up of 15 amino acids. V was trimmed by 1 base and J by 4 bases, leaving 13 bases between them. Germline CDR1 reads SGHVS; CDR2 reads FQNEAQ. The CDR3 spells CASSLGGRGITEAFF. Here the CDR3 DNA reads TGTGCCAGCAGCTTAGGGGGGAGGGGAATCACTGAAGCTTTCTTT.

The chain recombines TRBV24-1 with TRBJ1-2; the D is unclear. Germline V gene sequence: CDR1 KGHDR, CDR2 SFDVKD. This CDR3 is 14 amino acids long. Trimming removed 1 base from V and 2 bases from J, with 7 bases in between. The CDR3 sequence is CATSDFAGNYGYTF. The CDR3 DNA follows: TGTGCCACCAGTGATTTTGCAGGAAACTATGGCTACACCTTC.

The chain is built from TRBV6-5 and TRBJ2-5; D may be TRBD1 (5 bases). The V and J ends lost 2 bases and 1 base respectively, with 11 bases between them. Germline V gene sequence: CDR1 MNHEY, CDR2 SVGAGI. This CDR3 is built from 15 residues. CDR3 protein: CASSYTTGPQETQYF. In nucleotides, the CDR3 is TGTGCCAGCAGTTACACTACAGGTCCCCAAGAGACCCAGTACTTC.

CDR3 nucleotides: TGTGCCAGCTCACTAGGGACTAGCGCCGAAGAGACCCAGTACTTC. It specifies CASSLGTSAEETQYF. The V and J genes are TRBV18 and TRBJ2-5, with 10 bases fitting TRBD2. The length of the CDR3 is 15 residues. Trimming removed 4 bases from V and 3 bases from J; junction bases left unmatched: 5. Germline V gives CDR1 KGHSH, CDR2 LQKENI. Looking up the rest from reference TRBV18 and TRBJ2-5 gives the full variable domain: NAGVMQNPRHLVRRRGQEARLRCSPMKGHSHVYWYRQLPEEGLKFMVYLQKENIIDESGMPKERFSAEFPKEGPSILRIQQVVRGDSAAYFCASSLGTSAEETQYFGPGTRLLVL.

The chain joins TRBV7-3 to TRBJ2-5, with a possible D match to TRBD1 (7 bases). The CDR3 consists of 15 residues. V lost 5 bases and J 4 bases, leaving 17 bases between the germline ends. CDR1 is SGHTA and CDR2 is FQGTGA in the germline V gene. The CDR3 region has the DNA TGTGCCAGCAGCCCAAGACAGGGCGGGATAGAGACCCAGTACTTC. It codes for CASSPRQGGIETQYF.

This clone has just a few counts. The chain recombines TRBV9 with TRBJ2-1; D not resolved. The V gene lost 0 bases and the J gene lost 4 bases, with 5 bases spanning the gap. Germline CDR1 is SGDLS and CDR2 is YYNGEE. CDR3 length: 13 amino acids. CDR3 loop: CASSVELYNEQFF. The CDR3 nucleotides are TGTGCCAGCAGCGTAGAACTATACAATGAGCAGTTCTTC.

This clone has only one observation. The V gene is TRBV7-9, the J gene TRBJ2-7; a possible D gene is TRBD1 (6 bases). From germline, CDR1 is SEHNR and CDR2 FQNEAQ (reference sequence). The CDR3 is 15 residues long. With 5 bases removed from V and 0 bases from J, the gap between germline ends came to 14 bases. The CDR3 coding sequence is TGTGCCAGCAGCCTGATGGGGGCAGTCTCCTACGAGCAGTACTTC. It specifies CASSLMGAVSYEQYF.

The count of this clone is one. V usage is TRBV5-1 and J usage is TRBJ2-5; TRBD1 aligns across 9 bases. Germline-derived CDR1 and CDR2 are SGHRS and YFSETQ. Trimming took 3 bases from V and 2 from J; bases not matched to a gene: 8. The CDR3 loop spans 16 amino acids. CDR3 loop: CASSSRTGAKQETQYF. The CDR3 nucleotides are TGCGCCAGCAGCTCCCGGACAGGGGCGAAACAAGAGACCCAGTACTTC.

This clone has ten or more counts. The V and J genes are TRBV9 and TRBJ2-3; no reliable D call. The V gene lost 3 bases and the J gene lost 4 bases, with 6 bases spanning the gap. From germline, CDR1 is SGDLS and CDR2 YYNGEE. This CDR3 is built from 12 residues. CDR3 coding DNA: TGTGCCAGCAGCGCGGGTTCAGATACGCAGTATTTT. Encoded protein: CASSAGSDTQYF.